The 2 T cell receptor beta chains reported below all come from one sample, sequenced in a study of T-cell memory formation after mild COVID-19. TCRdb passed the 5' RACE reads through MiXCR, listing each CDR3 protein once. Counted here are about 610,000 distinct CDR3 sequences, around 15% occurring once; the ten biggest clones make up just over 8%. The sequenced sample was PBMCs or a T cell subset sorted from them (not recorded which). The receptors were sampled from an adult woman who had mild COVID-19 (a few samples of this study predate the infection). Cell type and time point are not known.

Ten or more counts support this clonotype. V gene TRBV19 combines with J gene TRBJ2-1; D is perhaps TRBD2 (5 bases). The CDR3 spans 12 residues. V lost 8 bases, J lost 9 bases, and 14 bases lay in between. Per the germline V gene, CDR1 is LNHDA and CDR2 is SQIVND (reference sequence). CDR3 region: CASLAGMGEQFF. Written as DNA, the CDR3 is TGTGCCAGTCTGGCCGGGATGGGTGAGCAGTTCTTC.

This clonotype was counted a few times. The chain employs TRBV20-1 and TRBJ1-6, with TRBD1 as a possible D gene (6 bases). The CDR3 runs 17 residues. The germline gives CDR1 DFQATT, CDR2 SNEGSKA (reference sequence). The V and J ends lost 3 bases and 0 bases respectively, with 15 bases between them. CDR3 bases: TGCAGTGCTAGTTGGACAGACACATTCTCCTATAATTCACCCCTCCACTTT. Encoded protein: CSASWTDTFSYNSPLHF.